The clone carrying this T cell receptor beta chain showed up many times. As yet, its antigen is unknown. Using RNA transcripts as the source, TCR beta CDR3 regions were amplified. During a first-round RT-PCR of the TCR CDR3, the HTBI primer set was used. TCRdb used MiXCR to reprocess the multiplex PCR reads, holding one entry per CDR3 protein. The table lists approximately 400,000 distinct CDR3 sequences, about 16% of them singletons. These data are taken from a study of T cells in Graves' hyperthyroidism and ophthalmopathy. Whole-study findings and limits: A model of 13 V-J pairs discriminated ophthalmopathy from stable hyperthyroidism.

Aged 18 to 65, the patients had hyperthyroidism that was newly diagnosed and had lasted under 2 months. Sequenced input: blood. This sequence was found in a woman aged 25 to 39 with Graves' hyperthyroidism.

The CDR3 sequence: CASSSNTGGEEPQHF. The CDR3 region has the DNA TGTGCCAGCTCCTCAAACACAGGGGGCGAGGAGCCCCAGCATTTT. V gene TRBV18 combines with J gene TRBJ1-5, with 9 bases aligning to TRBD1. Germline CDR1 is KGHSH and CDR2 is LQKENI. The CDR3 contains 15 residues. V dropped 6 bases and J dropped 8; count of bases not matched to a gene: 11.